This is a list of T cell receptor beta chains from one sample in a study of T cells after posttransplantation cyclophosphamide. The assay was immunoSEQ multiplex PCR, and TCRdb's table has in-frame clones only and misses some. The data show 30,000 to 40,000 clones, with none appearing a single time. The sequencing sample was made of PBMCs. Receptor source: a man aged 45-65 years in good health, CMV-negative, and a related stem cell transplant donor. Each CDR3 is given with its conserved first and last residue. The order of the fields is V gene, clone size, J gene, D gene, CDR3 DNA, CDR3 protein. D genes are given only for firm matches. For some rows the clone size is stated as once, few or many, or as a class when expanded; others skip it.

TRBV4-1,many,TRBJ2-1,TRBD1,TGCGCCAGCAGCCTTGGGACAGGGGGGGCCTCCTACAATGAGCAGTTCTTC,CASSLGTGGASYNEQFF
TRBV9,many,TRBJ2-3,TRBD2,TGTGCCAGCAGCGTAGCCCCTAGCGGGGGAGTCAGGACAGATACGCAGTATTTT,CASSVAPSGGVRTDTQYF
TRBV19,many,TRBJ2-6,TRBD1,TGTGCCAGTAGTATAGTATGGACAGGGCTTTCGGGGGCCAACGTCCTGACTTTC,CASSIVWTGLSGANVLTF
TRBV9,many,TRBJ1-6,-,TGTGCCAGCAGCGTAGACCAGGGTCTGAATTCACCCCTCCACTTT,CASSVDQGLNSPLHF
TRBV25-1,many,TRBJ2-1,-,TGTGCCAGCAGTGATGCGGCGCGGGCGAACAATGAGCAGTTCTTC,CASSDAARANNEQFF
TRBV5-6,-,TRBJ2-1,-,TGTGCCAGCAGCTTTTGGGACTTGAAATACAATGAGCAGTTCTTC,CASSFWDLKYNEQFF
TRBV2,few,TRBJ2-5,TRBD2,TGTGCCAGCGGAACCTCTAGCGGGGGGCAAGAGACCCAGTACTTC,CASGTSSGGQETQYF
TRBV7-9,few,TRBJ2-5,-,TGTGCCAGCAGCTTGGACATGTCGACCCAGTACTTC,CASSLDMSTQYF
TRBV9,many,TRBJ2-3,TRBD1,TGTGCCAGCAGCCCCCCGGGACAGGGTGGGGATACGCAGTATTTT,CASSPPGQGGDTQYF
TRBV2,-,TRBJ1-2,-,TGTGCCAGTCTTGGCCTCTGGGGCGGGGGTGGCTACACCTTC,CASLGLWGGGGYTF
TRBV29-1,many,TRBJ1-4,TRBD1,TGCAGCGTTGAAACCGGGACAGGGGGCCAAAAACTGTTTTTT,CSVETGTGGQKLFF
TRBV7-3,many,TRBJ1-4,TRBD1,TGTGCCAGCAGCTTACCCCTGGCAGGGGGTGGAACTAATGAAAAACTGTTTTTT,CASSLPLAGGGTNEKLFF
TRBV27,many,TRBJ1-1,-,TGTGCCAGCAAACGGCCAGGGGTGAATACTGAAGCTTTCTTT,CASKRPGVNTEAFF
TRBV4-2,many,TRBJ1-2,TRBD1,TGTGCCAGCAGGACGACAGGGGGTGTCAATGGCTACACCTTC,CASRTTGGVNGYTF
TRBV2,many,TRBJ2-7,-,TGTGCCAGCAGTGATAACGAGCAGTACTTC,CASSDNEQYF
TRBV5-8,many,TRBJ2-1,TRBD1,TGTGCCAGCAGCTCCCGGAGGGACAGGGCGGACAATGAGCAGTTCTTC,CASSSRRDRADNEQFF
TRBV2,many,TRBJ2-7,TRBD2,TGTGCCAGCAGCGGTAAACTAGCGGGGGGCGGAGGGGAGCAGTACTTC,CASSGKLAGGGGEQYF
TRBV9,-,TRBJ1-3,-,TGTGCCAGCGGAGGGTCCGGCTCTGGAAACACCATATATTTT,CASGGSGSGNTIYF
TRBV9,few,TRBJ2-7,-,TGTGCCAGCAGCGTAGGGGGGGGCGGCTCCTACGAGCAGTACTTC,CASSVGGGGSYEQYF
TRBV6-6,-,TRBJ1-3,-,TGTGCCAGCAGTTACGCAGGGGTTGGAAACACCATATATTTT,CASSYAGVGNTIYF
TRBV9,many,TRBJ2-7,-,TGTGCCAGCAGCGCGTCACAGGGTGTGGGTTACGAGCAGTACTTC,CASSASQGVGYEQYF